Following are 28 T cell receptor beta chains from one sample sequenced in a study of cytomegalovirus exposure and HLA in healthy donors. PCR amplification relied on 60 Vbeta primers (plus 13 Jbeta primers). The table came from immunoSEQ multiplex PCR; TCRdb's copy has only in-frame clones and leaves some out. The data contain 180,000 or so clones, over 60% of them singletons. The specimen sequenced was PBMCs. The receptors stem from a man in his fifties or sixties in good health and CMV-seropositive.

This clone was seen a few times. The chain links TRBV9 to TRBJ2-3; no clear D gene. The length of the CDR3 is 16 residues. V dropped 2 bases and J dropped 1 base, with 14 bases sitting between them. Per germline, CDR1 SGDLS and CDR2 YYNGEE. The chain's CDR3 is CASSVTETLRTDTQYF. As DNA, the CDR3 is TGTGCCAGCAGCGTTACGGAGACTCTCCGCACAGATACGCAGTATTTT.

The chain uses TRBV2 and TRBJ2-5; the match to TRBD2 covers 10 bases. The CDR3 has 16 residues. V shed 3 bases, J shed 1 base, and the junction held 5 bases outside the gene matches. Germline V gives CDR1 SNHLY, CDR2 FYNNEI. The CDR3 protein is CASSDLAGAIQETQYF. In nucleotides, the CDR3 is TGTGCCAGCAGTGATCTAGCGGGGGCCATCCAAGAGACCCAGTACTTC.

The chain uses TRBV18 and TRBJ2-1; D uncertain. Germline V CDR1 and CDR2: KGHSH, LQKENI. The V and J ends lost 1 base and 11 bases respectively, with 6 bases between them. This CDR3 region has 11 residues. CDR3 in DNA: TGTGCCAGCTCACCACGCGAGAAGCAGTTCTTC. It codes for CASSPREKQFF.

V and J are TRBV5-4 and TRBJ1-1; D gene ambiguous. The germline V gene encodes CDR1 SGHNT and CDR2 YYREEE (reference sequence). This CDR3 comprises 15 residues. V gave up 5 bases and J gave up 3 bases, with 17 bases separating them. CDR3 nucleotide sequence: TGTGCCAGCAGTCAAGGACTTCGCGGAGACACTGAAGCTTTCTTT. Translated: CASSQGLRGDTEAFF.

The chain joins TRBV7-2 to TRBJ1-3; 10 bases map to TRBD1. CDR1 and CDR2 from the germline V gene are SGHTA and FQGNSA. The CDR3 runs to 16 residues. Losses at the gene ends were 6 bases for V and 3 bases for J; bases not matched to a gene: 8. The CDR3 coding sequence is TGTGCCAGCAGTCCAAGACAGGGGGCTTATGGAAACACCATATATTTT. Protein: CASSPRQGAYGNTIYF.

The rearrangement joins TRBV9 to TRBJ1-1, with 7 bases aligning to TRBD1. J gave up 1 base and V 6 bases, and 9 bases lay outside the gene matches. CDR3 length equals 15 residues. Germline values: CDR1 SGDLS, CDR2 YYNGEE. Written as DNA, the CDR3 is TGTGCCAGCATCTCACCTTCAGGGGGGAACACTGAAGCTTTCTTT. Translated, it gives CASISPSGGNTEAFF.

This clone was seen a single time. The gene calls are TRBV5-6 and TRBJ2-1, with no clear D. There are 15 residues in the CDR3. The ends were cut back, 0 bases at V and 0 bases at J, with 7 bases in the middle. Germline V gene sequence: CDR1 SGHDT, CDR2 YYEEEE. The CDR3 loop reads CASSLVDSSYNEQFF. CDR3 sequence (DNA): TGTGCCAGCAGCTTGGTAGATAGCTCCTACAATGAGCAGTTCTTC.

This clone was found once. For the CDR3, the DNA is TGTGCCAGCAGCCTCGGGACAGGGGGCTCCGAGCAGTACTTC. Translated, it gives CASSLGTGGSEQYF. The gene calls are TRBV7-9 and TRBJ2-7; TRBD1 agrees at 12 bases. V shed 5 bases, J shed 6 bases, and the junction held 5 bases outside the gene matches. CDR1 SEHNR and CDR2 FQNEAQ come from the germline V gene (reference sequence). This CDR3 is built from 14 residues.

The chain combines TRBV28 with TRBJ2-7; weak D call: TRBD2 (5 bases). CDR1 is MDHEN and CDR2 is SYDVKM in the germline V gene. The germline V and J ends were trimmed by 6 bases and 1 base, with 16 bases remaining between them. The CDR3 is made up of 15 amino acids. The CDR3 loop reads CASSSLASLSYEQYF. CDR3 nucleotide sequence: TGTGCCAGCAGCAGCTTAGCGAGTTTATCCTACGAGCAGTACTTC. The full variable domain, rest sourced from reference TRBV28 and TRBJ2-7, is DVKVTQSSRYLVKRTGEKVFLECVQDMDHENMFWYRQDPGLGLRLIYFSYDVKMKEKGDIPEGYSVSREKKERFSLILESASTNQTSMYLCASSSLASLSYEQYFGPGTRLTVT.

The chain uses TRBV5-4 and TRBJ2-5; 7 nucleotides match TRBD1. This CDR3 has 12 amino acids. Germline-derived CDR1 and CDR2 are SGHNT and YYREEE (reference sequence). J lost 10 bases, V lost 4 bases, and 7 bases had no gene match. The CDR3 DNA reads TGTGCCAGCAGCGTGGCGGACAGGTACCAGTACTTC. This translates into CASSVADRYQYF.

V is TRBV30 and J is TRBJ2-5, with D perhaps matching TRBD1 (6 bases). V gave up 1 base and J gave up 4 bases, with 16 bases separating them. CDR1 GTSNPN and CDR2 SVGIG come from the germline V gene (reference sequence). The CDR3 is 15 residues long. The DNA of the CDR3 is TGTGCCTGGAGTGCGAGTCGGACCAGGGGAGAGACCCAGTACTTC. Its protein is CAWSASRTRGETQYF.

J is TRBJ1-1 and V is TRBV6-4; D is unclear. Germline CDR1 and CDR2: MRHNA and SNTAGT. V lost 6 bases, J lost 0 bases, and 17 bases lay in between. The CDR3 runs 16 residues. CDR3 residues: CASRVSRSLLNTEAFF. Written as DNA, the CDR3 is TGTGCCAGCAGAGTTAGTCGAAGTCTTCTGAACACTGAAGCTTTCTTT.

The rearrangement links TRBV29-1 to TRBJ2-1, with D possibly being TRBD1 (6 bases). V was clipped by 6 bases and J by 9 bases, with 18 bases between them. The CDR3 is 13 amino acids. Germline V gene data show CDR1 as SQVTM and CDR2 as ANQGSEA. This CDR3 reads CSVVQQGVGEQFF. CDR3 sequence (DNA): TGCAGCGTAGTCCAACAGGGTGTTGGTGAGCAGTTCTTC.

This chain uses TRBV5-1 with TRBJ2-5, with 7 nucleotides matching TRBD1. The V gene's germline CDR1 is SGHRS and CDR2 YFSETQ. With 3 bases clipped from V and 4 bases from J, the junction kept 9 bases outside the gene matches. This CDR3 region has 15 residues. CDR3 bases: TGCGCCAGCAGCTCCGGGACAGCGGTCCGAGAGACCCAGTACTTC. The encoded protein is CASSSGTAVRETQYF. Supplemented by reference TRBV5-1 and TRBJ2-5, the full variable domain reads KAGVTQTPRYLIKTRGQQVTLSCSPISGHRSVSWYQQTPGQGLQFLFEYFSETQRNKGNFPGRFSGRQFSNSRSEMNVSTLELGDSALYLCASSSGTAVRETQYFGPGTRLLVL.

The rearrangement links TRBV28 to TRBJ1-5, with unresolved D. CDR3 length: 11 amino acids. V lost 4 bases and J 7 bases, leaving 5 bases between the germline ends. From germline, CDR1 is MDHEN and CDR2 SYDVKM. The CDR3 protein is CASSSVQPQHF. The CDR3 nucleotides are TGTGCCAGCAGTTCGGTCCAGCCCCAGCATTTT. Looking up the rest from reference TRBV28 and TRBJ1-5 gives the full variable domain: DVKVTQSSRYLVKRTGEKVFLECVQDMDHENMFWYRQDPGLGLRLIYFSYDVKMKEKGDIPEGYSVSREKKERFSLILESASTNQTSMYLCASSSVQPQHFGDGTRLSIL.

The rearrangement uses TRBV5-1 and TRBJ1-1, with TRBD1 matching 9 bases. CDR1 and CDR2 (germline): SGHRS, YFSETQ. The junction had 5 bases not matched to a gene; V was cut back by 0 bases and J by 5 bases. This CDR3 has 15 amino acids. The CDR3 nucleotides read TGCGCCAGCAGCTTGGGGGGACAGGGTAGGACTGAAGCTTTCTTT. Residues: CASSLGGQGRTEAFF.

This rearrangement joins TRBV5-1 to TRBJ1-4; D gene unclear. Germline loops: CDR1 SGHRS, CDR2 YFSETQ. Trimming left V 5 bases short and J 0 bases short, with 5 bases between. This CDR3 region has 13 residues. The CDR3 sequence: CASRTATNEKLFF. CDR3 sequence (DNA): TGCGCCAGCAGAACTGCAACTAATGAAAAACTGTTTTTT.

The chain links TRBV2 to TRBJ2-7; 9 positions match TRBD1. Germline V gene lookup returns CDR1 SNHLY and CDR2 FYNNEI. This CDR3 region has 13 residues. V gave up 9 bases and J gave up 3 bases; unmatched junction bases: 6. The CDR3 here is CASTGTGNYEQYV. In nucleotides, the CDR3 is TGTGCCAGTACCGGGACAGGGAACTACGAGCAGTACGTC.

Only a few counts were recorded for this clone. This chain connects TRBV27 to TRBJ2-7; 10 bases match TRBD1. The CDR3 totals 15 residues. The V gene's germline CDR1 is MNHEY and CDR2 SMNVEV (reference sequence). V shed 2 bases and J 2 bases; nucleotides not matched to a gene: 3. In DNA form, the CDR3 reads TGTGCCAGCAGTTTAGGGACAGGGGCAGCCTACGAGCAGTACTTC. Its protein product is CASSLGTGAAYEQYF.

About this clone itself: Germline and junction disagree at one end, which may indicate a read error. This chain connects TRBV7-9 to TRBJ2-1; 7 nucleotides align to TRBD2. Germline V gene sequence: CDR1 SEHNR, CDR2 FQNEAQ (reference sequence). The CDR3 loop spans 17 amino acids. As DNA, the CDR3 is TGTTCCAGCAGCTTTCTCAGCGGGGCGACAAACTACAATGAGCAGTTCTTC. Its translation: CSSSFLSGATNYNEQFF.

The chain joins TRBV6-5 to TRBJ2-7, with 8 positions matching TRBD1. J lost 4 bases, V lost 8 bases, and 10 bases had no gene match. Germline V gene sequence: CDR1 MNHEY, CDR2 SVGAGI. The CDR3 runs to 14 residues. CDR3 loop: CASGIGQGHYEQYF. The CDR3 DNA is TGTGCCAGCGGGATAGGACAGGGTCATTACGAGCAGTACTTC.

The CDR3 reads CASSPGGEVGGYTF. For the CDR3, the DNA is TGTGCCAGCAGCCCTGGGGGGGAAGTGGGTGGCTACACCTTC. The rearrangement joins TRBV7-2 to TRBJ1-2; the D gene is possibly TRBD1 (5 bases). CDR3 length: 14 residues. Looked up from germline, CDR1 is SGHTA and CDR2 is FQGNSA. V lost 5 bases and J 7 bases, leaving 17 bases between the germline ends.

The chain is built from TRBV5-1 and TRBJ2-3, with 14 bases matching TRBD2. The CDR3 has 16 amino acids. The V and J ends lost 3 bases and 3 bases, in that order; junction bases with no gene match: 3. The germline gives CDR1 SGHRS, CDR2 YFSETQ. In DNA form, the CDR3 reads TGCGCCAGCAGCTCACGGACTAGCGGGGGGACAGATACGCAGTATTTT. It is translated as CASSSRTSGGTDTQYF.

A single count supports this clone. CDR3 region: CASSEARGASGYTF. CDR3 DNA sequence: TGTGCCAGCAGTGAAGCACGGGGGGCCAGTGGCTACACCTTC. The chain has TRBV6-1 and TRBJ1-2, with a tentative D call TRBD1 (6 bases). Trimming left V 0 bases short and J 7 bases short, with 12 bases between. The length of the CDR3 is 14 residues. Germline V gene lookup returns CDR1 MNHNS and CDR2 SASEGT.

The chain is built from TRBV7-6 and TRBJ2-3; D is perhaps TRBD2 (6 bases). The CDR3 runs to 16 residues. Germline CDR1 reads SGHVS; CDR2 reads FNYEAQ. V dropped 2 bases and J dropped 1 base, with 13 bases sitting between them. The CDR3 DNA follows: TGTGCCAGCAGCTTACGTCGGCCTAGCGGCACAGATACGCAGTATTTT. Translation gives CASSLRRPSGTDTQYF.

The J gene is TRBJ1-1, the V gene TRBV10-3; TRBD1 matches 8 bases. The V segment lost 6 bases and the J segment 0 bases; nucleotides outside the gene matches: 3. The CDR3 is made up of 14 amino acids. Germline CDR1 and CDR2: ENHRY and SYGVKD. The CDR3 bases are TGTGCCATCAGCAGGACAGGGTTGAACACTGAAGCTTTCTTT. Encoded protein: CAISRTGLNTEAFF.

The chain has TRBV2 and TRBJ2-7; no definite D call. Trimming took off 7 bases at V and 7 bases at J, with 17 bases between the two ends. The CDR3 is 13 residues long. Germline V gene sequence: CDR1 SNHLY, CDR2 FYNNEI. CDR3 loop: CASKYLLVGEQYV. In DNA form, the CDR3 reads TGTGCCAGCAAATACCTTTTGGTCGGGGAGCAGTACGTC.

This clone was counted between two and nine times. The CDR3 bases are TGTGCCAGCAGCTCCGGAAGACAGTTTAATTCACCCCTCCACTTT. Translating it yields CASSSGRQFNSPLHF. The V and J genes are TRBV7-9 and TRBJ1-6; possible D gene TRBD1, 5 bases. V shed 4 bases and J shed 6 bases, with 13 bases lying between them. CDR3 length equals 15 residues. Germline CDR1 reads SEHNR; CDR2 reads FQNEAQ (reference sequence). The whole variable domain, filled in from reference TRBV7-9 and TRBJ1-6, reads DTGVSQNPRHKITKRGQNVTFRCDPISEHNRLYWYRQTLGQGPEFLTYFQNEAQLEKSRLLSDRFSAERPKGSFSTLEIQRTEQGDSAMYLCASSSGRQFNSPLHFGNGTRLTVT.